This TCR beta chain is from a study of control samples from healthy donors and cancer patients. TCRdb keeps only in-frame clones here, not all; method: immunoSEQ multiplex PCR. The sample records approximately 100,000 clones, under 90% being singletons. The germline gives CDR1 LGHDT, CDR2 YNNKEL (reference sequence). Trimming pared 2 bases from V and 0 bases from J, leaving 11 bases between. The length of the CDR3 is 16 residues. The sequenced sample consisted of blood. The rearrangement uses TRBV3-1 (or the pseudogene TRBV3-2) and TRBJ2-1; no clear D gene. This TCR came from a woman aged 35 to 49 in good health. CDR3 sequence (DNA): TGTGCCAGCAGCCAATCCTATGGTATCTCCTACAATGAGCAGTTCTTC. Amino acid sequence: CASSQSYGISYNEQFF.